This TCR beta chain was sequenced for a study of control samples from healthy donors and cancer patients (dated by TCRdb to 2020 to 2022). Libraries were constructed by the immunoSEQ multiplex PCR assay. What TCRdb holds here is the immuneACCESS table cut down to in-frame rearrangements. Part of the clones is not present; checked against another copy, under half of the missing clones reflect an unresolved V gene, and the others are unexplained. The sample table records tens of thousands of clones; around 95% of these occur just once. Around 2% of the sample rests with the top ten. Details on this clone: This clone's antigen is unknown. Base qualities are not recorded, but no much larger clone differs from it by a single base.

This receptor was identified in a woman in her 30s in good health. Sequences were obtained from blood.

The CDR3 reads CATSRGGQGEHEQYF. The nucleotide sequence reads as follows: TGTGCCACCAGCAGGGGAGGACAGGGGGAACACGAGCAGTACTTC. The V and J segments used are TRBV15 and TRBJ2-7, with 10 middle bases fitting TRBD1. Including the terminal cysteine and phenylalanine, the CDR3 comprises 15 residues. Only the CDR3 portion is preserved as DNA: 45 bases, with reading frame beginning at the first base. CDR1 LNHNV and CDR2 YYDKDF were looked up in the germline V gene (reference sequence). V loses 3 bases at its end and J loses 5 bases; junction bases beyond the gene matches: 7.